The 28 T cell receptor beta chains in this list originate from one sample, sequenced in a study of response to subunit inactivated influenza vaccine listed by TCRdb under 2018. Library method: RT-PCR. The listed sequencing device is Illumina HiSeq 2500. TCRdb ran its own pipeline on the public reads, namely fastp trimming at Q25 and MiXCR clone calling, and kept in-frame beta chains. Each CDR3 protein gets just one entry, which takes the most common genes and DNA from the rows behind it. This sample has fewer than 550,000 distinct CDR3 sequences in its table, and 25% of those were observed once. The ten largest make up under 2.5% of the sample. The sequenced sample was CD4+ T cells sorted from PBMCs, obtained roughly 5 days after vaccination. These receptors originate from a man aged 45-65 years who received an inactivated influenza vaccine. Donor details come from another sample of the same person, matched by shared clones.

The CDR3 DNA reads TGTGCCAGCAGCTTAGGGACGGGAAGTTGGGAGCAGTACTTC. Translation: CASSLGTGSWEQYF. This chain connects TRBV7-9 to TRBJ2-7; possible D gene TRBD2, 5 bases. CDR3 length: 14 amino acids. CDR1 is SEHNR and CDR2 is FQNEAQ in the germline V gene (reference sequence). Trimming left V 1 base short and J 7 bases short, with 14 bases between.

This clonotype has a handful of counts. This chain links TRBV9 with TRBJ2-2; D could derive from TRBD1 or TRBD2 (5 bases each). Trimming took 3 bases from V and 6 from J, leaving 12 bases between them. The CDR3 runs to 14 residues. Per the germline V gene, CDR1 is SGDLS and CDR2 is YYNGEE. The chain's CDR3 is CASSEGRGSGELFF. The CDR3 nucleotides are TGTGCCAGCAGCGAGGGACGGGGTTCCGGGGAGCTGTTTTTT.

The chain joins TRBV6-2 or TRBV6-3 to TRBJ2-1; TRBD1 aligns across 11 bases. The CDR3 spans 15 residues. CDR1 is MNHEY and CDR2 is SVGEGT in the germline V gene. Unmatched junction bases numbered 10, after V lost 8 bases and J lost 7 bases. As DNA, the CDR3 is TGTGCCAGCCTTGAGGACAGGGGGCGAAGGAATGAGCAGTTCTTC. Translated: CASLEDRGRRNEQFF.

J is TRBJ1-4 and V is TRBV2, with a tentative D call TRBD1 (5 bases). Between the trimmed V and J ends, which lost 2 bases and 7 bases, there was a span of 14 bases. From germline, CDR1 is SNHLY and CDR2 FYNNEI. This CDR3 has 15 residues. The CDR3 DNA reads TGTGCCAGCAGTGAACAGGGCGGCAGGAGTGAAAAACTGTTTTTT. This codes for CASSEQGGRSEKLFF.

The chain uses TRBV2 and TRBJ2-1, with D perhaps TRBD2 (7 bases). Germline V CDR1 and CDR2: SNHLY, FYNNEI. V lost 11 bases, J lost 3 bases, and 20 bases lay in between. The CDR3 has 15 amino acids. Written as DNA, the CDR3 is TGTGCCTCCTCCCGAGGGGGGGCCTACTACAATGAGCAGTTCTTC. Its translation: CASSRGGAYYNEQFF.

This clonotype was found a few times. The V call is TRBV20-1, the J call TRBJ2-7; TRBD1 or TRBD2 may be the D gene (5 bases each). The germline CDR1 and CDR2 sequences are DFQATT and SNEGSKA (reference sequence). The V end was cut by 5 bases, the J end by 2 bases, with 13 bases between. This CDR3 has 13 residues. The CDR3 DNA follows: TGCAGTGCTCGAAGGGACGGACCCTACGAGCAGTACTTC. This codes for CSARRDGPYEQYF.

The CDR3 region is CASNTLRGLSTDTQYF. The CDR3 DNA follows: TGTGCCAGCAACACACTCAGGGGCCTTAGCACAGATACGCAGTATTTT. The chain couples TRBV28 to TRBJ2-3; a weak D match, TRBD1 (6 bases). The CDR3 has 16 residues. Germline CDR1 reads MDHEN; CDR2 reads SYDVKM. Trimming left V 7 bases short and J 0 bases short, with 17 bases between.

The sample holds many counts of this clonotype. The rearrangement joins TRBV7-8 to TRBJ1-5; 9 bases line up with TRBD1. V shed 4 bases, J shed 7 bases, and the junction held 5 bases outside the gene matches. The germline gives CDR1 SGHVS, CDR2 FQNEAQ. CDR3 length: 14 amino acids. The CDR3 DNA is TGTGCCAGCAGCTCGGACAGGGGAGCGCAGCCCCAGCATTTT. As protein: CASSSDRGAQPQHF.

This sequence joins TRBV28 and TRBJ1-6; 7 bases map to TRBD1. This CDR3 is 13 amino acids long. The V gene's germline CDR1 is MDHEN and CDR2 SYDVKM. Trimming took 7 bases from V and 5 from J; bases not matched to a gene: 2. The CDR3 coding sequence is TGTGCCAGCACGACAGGGAATAATTCACCCCTCCACTTT. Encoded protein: CASTTGNNSPLHF.

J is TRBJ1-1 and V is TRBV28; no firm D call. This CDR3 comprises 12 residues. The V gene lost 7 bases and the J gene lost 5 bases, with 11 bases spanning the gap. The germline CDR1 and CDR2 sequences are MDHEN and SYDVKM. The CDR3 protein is CASNRPGTEAFF. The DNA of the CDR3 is TGTGCCAGCAATCGGCCCGGGACTGAAGCTTTCTTT.

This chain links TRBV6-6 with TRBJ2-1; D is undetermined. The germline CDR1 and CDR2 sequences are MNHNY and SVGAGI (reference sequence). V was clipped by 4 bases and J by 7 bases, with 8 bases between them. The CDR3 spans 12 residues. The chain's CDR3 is CASSSYLNEQFF. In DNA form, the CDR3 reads TGTGCCAGCAGTTCCTACTTGAATGAGCAGTTCTTC.

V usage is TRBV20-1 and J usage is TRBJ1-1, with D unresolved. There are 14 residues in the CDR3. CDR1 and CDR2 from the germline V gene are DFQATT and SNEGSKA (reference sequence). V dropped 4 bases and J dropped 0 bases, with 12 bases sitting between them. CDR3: CSATDGGMNTEAFF. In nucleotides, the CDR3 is TGCAGTGCTACGGACGGAGGAATGAACACTGAAGCTTTCTTT.

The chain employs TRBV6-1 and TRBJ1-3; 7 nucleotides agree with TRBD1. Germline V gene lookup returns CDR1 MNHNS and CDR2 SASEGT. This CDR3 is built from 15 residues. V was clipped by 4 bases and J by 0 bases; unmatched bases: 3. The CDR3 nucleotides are TGTGCCAGCAGTGCGGGACAGTACTCTGGAAACACCATATATTTT. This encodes CASSAGQYSGNTIYF.

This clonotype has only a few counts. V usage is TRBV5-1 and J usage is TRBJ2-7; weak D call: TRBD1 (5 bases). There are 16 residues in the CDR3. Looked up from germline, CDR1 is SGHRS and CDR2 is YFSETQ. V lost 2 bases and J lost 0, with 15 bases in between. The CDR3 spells CASSFRVQESSYEQYF. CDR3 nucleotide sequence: TGCGCCAGCAGCTTCAGAGTACAGGAAAGCTCCTACGAGCAGTACTTC.

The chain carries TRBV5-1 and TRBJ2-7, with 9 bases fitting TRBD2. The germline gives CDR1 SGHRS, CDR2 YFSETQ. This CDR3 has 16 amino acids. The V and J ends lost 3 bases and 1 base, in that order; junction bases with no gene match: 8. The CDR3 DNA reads TGCGCCAGCAGCTCCTCGACTAGCGGCTATTCCTACGAGCAGTACTTC. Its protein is CASSSSTSGYSYEQYF.

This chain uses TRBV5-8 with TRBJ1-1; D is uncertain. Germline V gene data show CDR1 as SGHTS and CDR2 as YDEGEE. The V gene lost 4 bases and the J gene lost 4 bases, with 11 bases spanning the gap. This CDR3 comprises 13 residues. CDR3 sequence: CASSGRSGTEAFF. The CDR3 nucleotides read TGTGCCAGCAGCGGTCGGTCGGGCACTGAAGCTTTCTTT.

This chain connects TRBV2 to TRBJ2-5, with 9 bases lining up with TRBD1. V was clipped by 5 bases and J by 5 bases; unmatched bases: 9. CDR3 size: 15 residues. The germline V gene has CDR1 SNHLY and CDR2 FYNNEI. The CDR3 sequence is CASSFDRGIGETQYF. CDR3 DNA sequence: TGTGCCAGCAGTTTTGACAGGGGGATCGGGGAGACCCAGTACTTC.

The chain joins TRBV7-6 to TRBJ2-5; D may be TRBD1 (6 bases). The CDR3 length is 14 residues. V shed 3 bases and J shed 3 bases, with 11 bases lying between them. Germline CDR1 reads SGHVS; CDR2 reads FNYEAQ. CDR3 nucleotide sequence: TGTGCCAGCAGCTTTTCAGGGGACAAAGAGACCCAGTACTTC. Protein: CASSFSGDKETQYF.

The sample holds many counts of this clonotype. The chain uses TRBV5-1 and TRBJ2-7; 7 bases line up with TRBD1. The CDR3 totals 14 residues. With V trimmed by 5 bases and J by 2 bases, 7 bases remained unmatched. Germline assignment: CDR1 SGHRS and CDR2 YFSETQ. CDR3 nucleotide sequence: TGCGCCAGCAGTCTCCTCGGACAGGCCTACGAGCAGTACTTC. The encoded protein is CASSLLGQAYEQYF.

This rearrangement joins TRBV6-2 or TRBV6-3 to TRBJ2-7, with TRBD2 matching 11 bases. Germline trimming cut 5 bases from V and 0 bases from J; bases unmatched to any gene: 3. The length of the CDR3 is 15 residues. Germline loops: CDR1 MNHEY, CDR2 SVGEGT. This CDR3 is CASSLTSGTSYEQYF. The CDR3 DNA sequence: TGTGCCAGCAGTCTGACTAGCGGGACCTCCTACGAGCAGTACTTC.

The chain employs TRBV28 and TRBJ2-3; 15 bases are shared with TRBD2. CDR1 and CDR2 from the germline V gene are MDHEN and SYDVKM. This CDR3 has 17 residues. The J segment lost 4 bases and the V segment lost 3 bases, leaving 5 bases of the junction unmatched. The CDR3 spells CASSLSGTSGRSDTQYF. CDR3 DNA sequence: TGTGCCAGCAGTTTGTCCGGGACTAGCGGGAGGTCAGATACGCAGTATTTT.

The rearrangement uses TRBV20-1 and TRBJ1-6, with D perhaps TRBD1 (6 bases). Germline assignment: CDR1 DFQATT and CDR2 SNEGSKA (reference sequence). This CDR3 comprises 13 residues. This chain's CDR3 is CSSTGNYNSPLHF. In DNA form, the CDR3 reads TGCAGCTCGACAGGAAACTATAATTCACCCCTCCACTTT.

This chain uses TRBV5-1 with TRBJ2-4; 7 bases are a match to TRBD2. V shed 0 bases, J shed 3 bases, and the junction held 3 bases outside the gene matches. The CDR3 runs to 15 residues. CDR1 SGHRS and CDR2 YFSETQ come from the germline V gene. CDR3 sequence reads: CASSLGSSGKNIQYF. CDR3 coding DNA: TGCGCCAGCAGCTTGGGGTCTAGCGGCAAAAACATTCAGTACTTC.

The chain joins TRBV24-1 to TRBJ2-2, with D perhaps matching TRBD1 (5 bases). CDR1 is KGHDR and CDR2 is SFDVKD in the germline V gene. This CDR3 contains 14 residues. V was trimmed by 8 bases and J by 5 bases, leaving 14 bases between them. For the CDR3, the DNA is TGTGCCACCACAGGGTCTTTGAGAACCGGGGAGCTGTTTTTT. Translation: CATTGSLRTGELFF.

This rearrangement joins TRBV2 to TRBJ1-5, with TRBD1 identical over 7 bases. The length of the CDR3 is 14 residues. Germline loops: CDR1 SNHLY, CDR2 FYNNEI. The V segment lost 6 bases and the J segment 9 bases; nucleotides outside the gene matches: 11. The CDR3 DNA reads TGTGCCAGCAGCGAGGGACAGTCGTGGTTGCCCCAGCATTTT. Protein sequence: CASSEGQSWLPQHF.

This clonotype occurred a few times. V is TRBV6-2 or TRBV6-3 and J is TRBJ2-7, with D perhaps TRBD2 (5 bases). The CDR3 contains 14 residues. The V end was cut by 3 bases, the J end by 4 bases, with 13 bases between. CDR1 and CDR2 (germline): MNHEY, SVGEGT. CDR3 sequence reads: CASSYGNGIYEQYF. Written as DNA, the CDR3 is TGTGCCAGCAGTTATGGGAACGGGATTTACGAGCAGTACTTC.

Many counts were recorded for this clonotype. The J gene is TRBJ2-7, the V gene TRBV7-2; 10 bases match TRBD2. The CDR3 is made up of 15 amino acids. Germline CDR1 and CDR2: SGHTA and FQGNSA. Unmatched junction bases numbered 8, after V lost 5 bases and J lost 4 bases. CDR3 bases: TGTGCCAGCAGCCACAGGACTAGCGGAGTTTACGAGCAGTACTTC. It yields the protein CASSHRTSGVYEQYF.

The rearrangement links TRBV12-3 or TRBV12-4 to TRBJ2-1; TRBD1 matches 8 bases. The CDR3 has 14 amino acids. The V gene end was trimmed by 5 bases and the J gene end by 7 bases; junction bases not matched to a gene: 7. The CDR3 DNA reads TGTGCCAGCAGTCCCTGGACAGGGATGAATGAGCAGTTCTTC. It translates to CASSPWTGMNEQFF.